The rows below give T cell receptor beta chains drawn from one sample of a study of cytomegalovirus exposure and HLA in healthy donors. Measured with immunoSEQ multiplex PCR; TCRdb has only the in-frame clones, and not every one. The top ten clones hold about 0.3% of a sample with approximately 290,000 clones, 80% of them seen once. Input material: PBMCs. The receptors shown here come from a girl aged 2 to 10 in good health and CMV-seronegative. Both conserved end residues are part of each CDR3. D genes are given only for firm matches. Size values are once, few and many counts, or a class for expanded clones, and some rows have none.

cdr3_nt	cdr3_aa	v_call	j_call	d_call	clone_size
TGCGCCAGCAGAAGACTGACAGGGGATGGCGAGACCCAGTACTTC	CASRRLTGDGETQYF	TRBV5-1	TRBJ2-5	TRBD1	-
TGTGCCTGGGGGAGGGTGGGAGAGCAGTTCTTC	CAWGRVGEQFF	TRBV30	TRBJ2-1	TRBD2	-
TGTGCCAGCAGTCCCCTCCCGGAGGGGAGGGGTCAGCCCCAGCATTTT	CASSPLPEGRGQPQHF	TRBV6-6	TRBJ1-5	-	-
TGCGCCAGCAGCTCCTTAGCGGGAGGGCGGGATGAGCAGTTCTTC	CASSSLAGGRDEQFF	TRBV5-1	TRBJ2-1	TRBD2	-
TGTGCCAGCAGTGCGGGTCTCGCGGAAACCTACGAGCAGTACTTC	CASSAGLAETYEQYF	TRBV9	TRBJ2-7	-	-
TGTGCCAGCAGTGAAATGAGCGGGGGGGCCATAGATGAGCAGTTCTTC	CASSEMSGGAIDEQFF	TRBV6-1	TRBJ2-1	TRBD2	-
TGTGCCAGCAGCCCGACCCGACGGGACAGGGGGTTCTACGAGCAGTACTTC	CASSPTRRDRGFYEQYF	TRBV5-4	TRBJ2-7	TRBD1	once
TGTGCCAGCAGCGGCAGGGTGAACACTGAAGCTTTCTTT	CASSGRVNTEAFF	TRBV7-8	TRBJ1-1	-	few
TGTGCCAGCAGTTACCTACAGGGTACGAATGGCTACACCTTC	CASSYLQGTNGYTF	TRBV6-6	TRBJ1-2	-	few
TGTGCCAGCAGAGCCGGGACTAGTTACGAGCAGTACTTC	CASRAGTSYEQYF	TRBV5-4	TRBJ2-7	TRBD2	few
TGTGCCAGCACCCGGGGCTGGGGAAGGGGGACTGAAGCTTTCTTT	CASTRGWGRGTEAFF	TRBV2	TRBJ1-1	-	-
TGTGCCAGCAGTTCCGGACACGGTCAAATCTACGAGCAGTACTTC	CASSSGHGQIYEQYF	TRBV27	TRBJ2-7	-	-
TGTGCCAGCAGCCAGTCGGACAGTCATAGCAATCAGCCCCAGCATTTT	CASSQSDSHSNQPQHF	TRBV4-2	TRBJ1-5	-	-
TGTGCCAGCAGCCTAGGGAGTGGAGTAGCGGACTACGAGCAGTACTTC	CASSLGSGVADYEQYF	TRBV7-8	TRBJ2-7	-	few
TGTGCCAGCAGCTTAGCGCTGGGGGCGGAGGGCTACACCTTC	CASSLALGAEGYTF	TRBV7-9	TRBJ1-2	-	-
TGTGCCAGCAGCCAAGAAGGTGAGACTAGCGGGTTCGTCGGGGAGCTGTTTTTT	CASSQEGETSGFVGELFF	TRBV4-2	TRBJ2-2	TRBD2	-
TGTGCCAGCGGTCTAGCGGTAGACAATGAGCAGTTCTTC	CASGLAVDNEQFF	TRBV16	TRBJ2-1	TRBD2	-
TGCAGCGTTGAACAGGTTAATGAGCAGTTCTTC	CSVEQVNEQFF	TRBV29-1	TRBJ2-1	-	few
TGTGCCAGCAGTTTTGGTAGCGGGACCCACAATGAGCAGTTCTTC	CASSFGSGTHNEQFF	TRBV27	TRBJ2-1	TRBD2	-
TGTGCCAGCAGCGGGGATTCGGGGGTTTGGGATACGCAGTATTTT	CASSGDSGVWDTQYF	TRBV9	TRBJ2-3	-	-
TGTGCCAGCAGTTGGGGACTAGCTGGCAATGAGCAGTTCTTC	CASSWGLAGNEQFF	TRBV28	TRBJ2-1	TRBD2	-
TGTGCCAGCAGCATGACAGGGGGCGCTGGGGCCAACGTCCTGACTTTC	CASSMTGGAGANVLTF	TRBV7-6	TRBJ2-6	TRBD1	-
TGTGCCAGCTCACCAAGATCCCTAGGGGCAGGAAACATTCAGTACTTC	CASSPRSLGAGNIQYF	TRBV18	TRBJ2-4	-	-
TGTGCTAGTGGTTTGGGGACAGGGTCCTACGAGCAGTACTTC	CASGLGTGSYEQYF	TRBV12-5	TRBJ2-7	TRBD1	-
TGTGCCAGCAGTGTGACAACCTACAATGAGCAGTTCTTC	CASSVTTYNEQFF	TRBV6-1	TRBJ2-1	-	-
TGCAGCGTTGAAGCAGGGCTAGGCGATGGGACCCAGTACTTC	CSVEAGLGDGTQYF	TRBV29-1	TRBJ2-5	-	-
TGTGCCAGCAGCCTCACGGCGGGGTACGCTGAAGCTTTCTTT	CASSLTAGYAEAFF	TRBV28	TRBJ1-1	-	-
TGTGCCGCACAACCGGGACTAGCGGATGGGAGGTTGGATACGCAGTATTTT	CAAQPGLADGRLDTQYF	TRBV2	TRBJ2-3	TRBD2	-
TGTGCCATCAGGGGACTACAGGGTACCCAGCATTTT	CAIRGLQGTQHF	TRBV10-3	TRBJ1-5	-	-
TGTGCCAGCAGTCCATACCACAGGACAGAAAATTCACCCCTCCACTTT	CASSPYHRTENSPLHF	TRBV27	TRBJ1-6	-	-
TGTGCCAGCAGACGCGGGGGGACAGATACGCAGTATTTT	CASRRGGTDTQYF	TRBV6-6	TRBJ2-3	TRBD2	-
TGTGCCAGCAGTTACTCTTGGCAGGGTGGCGAAAAACTGTTTTTT	CASSYSWQGGEKLFF	TRBV6-5	TRBJ1-4	-	-
TGTGCCAGCAGTTCCAGACAGGGGTTTCGCTACAATGAGCAGTTCTTC	CASSSRQGFRYNEQFF	TRBV5-8	TRBJ2-1	TRBD1	-